These 10 T cell receptor beta chains originate from one sample sequenced in a study of blood T cells in healthy people across ages. A J-beta primer mix and a sample-barcoded 5' primer were used in a second PCR of about 7 to 12 cycles. TCRdb passed the 5' RACE reads through MiXCR, listing each CDR3 protein once. The sample includes roughly 1,500,000 distinct CDR3 sequences, about 32% of them seen just once. The sample was blood. The receptors come from a woman in her twenties or thirties in good health.

This clonotype was found a few times. This sequence joins TRBV5-1 and TRBJ1-1, with 7 bases fitting TRBD1. This CDR3 is 15 amino acids long. The V gene's germline CDR1 is SGHRS and CDR2 YFSETQ. Unmatched junction bases numbered 8, after V lost 3 bases and J lost 3 bases. CDR3 sequence reads: CASSSQTGLYTEAFF. The CDR3, as DNA: TGCGCCAGCAGCTCTCAGACAGGGCTGTACACTGAAGCTTTCTTT. Full variable domain (missing parts from reference TRBV5-1 and TRBJ1-1): KAGVTQTPRYLIKTRGQQVTLSCSPISGHRSVSWYQQTPGQGLQFLFEYFSETQRNKGNFPGRFSGRQFSNSRSEMNVSTLELGDSALYLCASSSQTGLYTEAFFGQGTRLTVV.

This chain uses TRBV7-3 with TRBJ2-1; 9 bases fit TRBD2. Germline V lookup: CDR1 SGHTA, CDR2 FQGTGA. V shed 5 bases, J shed 7 bases, and the junction held 12 bases outside the gene matches. The CDR3 covers 16 residues. The CDR3 spells CASSDLPGLAKNEQFF. CDR3 bases: TGTGCCAGCAGCGACCTCCCCGGACTAGCGAAAAATGAGCAGTTCTTC.

This clonotype was seen only a few times. V and J are TRBV5-1 and TRBJ2-1; D unresolved. This CDR3 has 13 amino acids. Deletions cut 10 bases from V and 6 bases from J, with 17 bases between. CDR1 SGHRS and CDR2 YFSETQ come from the germline V gene. The CDR3 spells CAWSDPMGNEQFF. The CDR3 DNA reads as TGCGCCTGGTCGGATCCGATGGGCAATGAGCAGTTCTTC.

The chain carries TRBV7-7 and TRBJ2-5; the match to TRBD2 covers 12 bases. Germline CDR1 reads SSHAT; CDR2 reads FNYEAQ (reference sequence). The CDR3 has 15 amino acids. Losses at the gene ends were 5 bases for V and 3 bases for J; bases not matched to a gene: 4. CDR3 nucleotides: TGTGCCAGCAGCCCTAGCGGGAGGGCTGAAGAGACCCAGTACTTC. It yields the protein CASSPSGRAEETQYF.

This clonotype was seen ten or more times. This chain links TRBV4-2 with TRBJ2-7; the D is unclear. The V end lost 0 bases, the J end lost 7 bases, and 7 bases lay between the germline ends. Germline CDR1 LGHNA, CDR2 YNFKEQ. The length of the CDR3 is 12 residues. The CDR3 coding sequence is TGTGCCAGCAGCCAAGATACGATAGAGCAGTACTTC. Residues: CASSQDTIEQYF.

The chain joins TRBV10-3 to TRBJ1-1; a weak D match, TRBD1 (6 bases). The V and J ends lost 7 bases and 1 base respectively, with 10 bases between them. Germline-derived CDR1 and CDR2 are ENHRY and SYGVKD. CDR3 length equals 13 residues. The CDR3 DNA sequence: TGTGCCATCAAGTTGACAGGGAACACTGAAGCTTTCTTT. Its protein product is CAIKLTGNTEAFF.

The CDR3: CASSQVRFSYNEQFF. The CDR3, as DNA: TGTGCCAGCAGCCAAGTCAGGTTCTCCTACAATGAGCAGTTCTTC. The V gene is TRBV14, the J gene TRBJ2-1, with D unresolved. Germline CDR1 is SGHDN and CDR2 is FVKESK. V was cut by 1 base and J by 0 bases, with 7 bases left in between. The CDR3 contains 15 residues.

In this sample, this clonotype turned up many times. The chain uses TRBV13 and TRBJ2-7; 9 bases map to TRBD1. This CDR3 comprises 13 residues. Trimming removed 6 bases from V and 4 bases from J; junction bases left unmatched: 4. In germline, CDR1 is PRHDT, CDR2 FYEKMQ (reference sequence). CDR3 nucleotide sequence: TGTGCCAGCAGGAGGGACAGGGAGTACGAGCAGTACTTC. Translated, it gives CASRRDREYEQYF.

The chain carries TRBV6-5 and TRBJ2-1; 9 nucleotides match TRBD2. Germline V gene sequence: CDR1 MNHEY, CDR2 SVGAGI. V was clipped by 0 bases and J by 4 bases; unmatched bases: 7. The CDR3 totals 17 residues. This CDR3 is CASSYSTVLAGYNEQFF. The CDR3 coding sequence is TGTGCCAGCAGTTACTCGACGGTCCTAGCGGGGTACAATGAGCAGTTCTTC.

A word on this clonotype: One junction end does not reproduce the germline sequence, and a read error may be involved. V is TRBV20-1 and J is TRBJ2-1, with 14 bases aligning to TRBD2. This CDR3 has 14 residues. Germline assignment: CDR1 DFQATT and CDR2 SNEGSKA (reference sequence). CDR3 nucleotide sequence: TGCAGTGCTAGAGGGACTAGCGGGGGGAATGGGCAGTTCTTC. Translation: CSARGTSGGNGQFF.